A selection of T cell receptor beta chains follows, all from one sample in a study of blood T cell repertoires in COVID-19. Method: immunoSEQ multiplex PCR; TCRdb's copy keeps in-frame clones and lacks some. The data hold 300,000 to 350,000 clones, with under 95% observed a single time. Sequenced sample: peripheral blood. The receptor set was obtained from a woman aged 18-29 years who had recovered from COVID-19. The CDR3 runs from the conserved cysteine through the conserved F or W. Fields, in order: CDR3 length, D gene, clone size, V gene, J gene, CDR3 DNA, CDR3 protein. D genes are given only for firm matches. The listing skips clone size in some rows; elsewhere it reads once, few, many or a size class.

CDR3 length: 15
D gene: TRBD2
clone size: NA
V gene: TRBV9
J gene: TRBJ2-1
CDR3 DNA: TGTGCCAGCAGCTCCGGGACTAGCGGTTACAATGAGCAGTTCTTC
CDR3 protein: CASSSGTSGYNEQFF

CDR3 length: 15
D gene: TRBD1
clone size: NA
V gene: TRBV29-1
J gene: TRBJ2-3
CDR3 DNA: TGCAGCGTGTTCACCGGGACAGGGGCCACAGATACGCAGTATTTT
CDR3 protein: CSVFTGTGATDTQYF

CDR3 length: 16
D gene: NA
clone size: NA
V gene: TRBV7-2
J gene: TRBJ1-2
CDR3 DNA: TGTGCCAGCAGCCGCACCCAGGGCCCCTATGGATATGGCTACACCTTC
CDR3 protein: CASSRTQGPYGYGYTF

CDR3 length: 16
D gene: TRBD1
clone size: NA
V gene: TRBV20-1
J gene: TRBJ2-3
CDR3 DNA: TGCAGTGCTAGTCCAGCAGGGGGCGGCTTCTCGGGTACGCAGTATTTT
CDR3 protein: CSASPAGGGFSGTQYF

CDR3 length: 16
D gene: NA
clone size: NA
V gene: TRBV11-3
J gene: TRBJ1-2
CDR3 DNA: TGTGCCAGCAGCTTAGGAGTGGGGTCGGGAAACTATGGCTACACCTTC
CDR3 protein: CASSLGVGSGNYGYTF

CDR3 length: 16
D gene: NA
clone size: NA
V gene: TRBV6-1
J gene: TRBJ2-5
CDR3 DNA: TGTGCCAGCAGTAAAGGTCCGGGACACCTCCAAGAGACCCAGTACTTC
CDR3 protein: CASSKGPGHLQETQYF

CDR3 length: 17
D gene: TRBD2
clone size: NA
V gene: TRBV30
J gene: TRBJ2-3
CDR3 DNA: TGTGCCTGGAGTGTATGGGGGAGTAGCGGGAGCACAGATACGCAGTATTTT
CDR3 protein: CAWSVWGSSGSTDTQYF

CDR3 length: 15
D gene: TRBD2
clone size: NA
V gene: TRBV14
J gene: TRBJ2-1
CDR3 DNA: TGTGCCAGCAGCGTACTCTCTAGCGGGAGAAAGGAGCAGTTCTTC
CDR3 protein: CASSVLSSGRKEQFF

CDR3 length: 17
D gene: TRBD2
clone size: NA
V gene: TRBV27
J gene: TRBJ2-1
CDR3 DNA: TGTGCCAGCAGTTTATTTGGGACTAGCGGGAGGGTTGGTGAGCAGTTCTTC
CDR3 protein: CASSLFGTSGRVGEQFF

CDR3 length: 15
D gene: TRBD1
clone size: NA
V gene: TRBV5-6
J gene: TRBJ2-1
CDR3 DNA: TGTGCCAGCAGCTTAGGACAGGGGTCCTACAATGAGCAGTTCTTC
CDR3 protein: CASSLGQGSYNEQFF

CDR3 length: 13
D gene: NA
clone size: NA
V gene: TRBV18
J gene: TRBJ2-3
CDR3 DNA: TGTGCCAGCTCACCTCCTAGCACAGATACGCAGTATTTT
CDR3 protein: CASSPPSTDTQYF

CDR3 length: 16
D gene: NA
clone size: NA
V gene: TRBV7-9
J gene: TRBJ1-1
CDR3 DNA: TGTGCCAGCAGCCCCCGGGGAGGGGGGGCCATCACTGAAGCTTTCTTT
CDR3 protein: CASSPRGGGAITEAFF

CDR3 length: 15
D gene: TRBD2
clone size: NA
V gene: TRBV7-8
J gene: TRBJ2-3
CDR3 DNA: TGTGCCAGCAGCTACGGACTAGCGGTCACAGATACGCAGTATTTT
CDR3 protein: CASSYGLAVTDTQYF

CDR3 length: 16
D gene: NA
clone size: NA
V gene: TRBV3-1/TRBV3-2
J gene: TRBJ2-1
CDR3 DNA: TGTGCCAGCAGCTACAGGGGGGGTAGCTCCTACAATGAGCAGTTCTTC
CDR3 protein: CASSYRGGSSYNEQFF

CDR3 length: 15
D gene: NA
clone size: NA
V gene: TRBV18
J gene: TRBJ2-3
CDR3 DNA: TGTGCCAGCTCTCGCGGGACCCCCAGCACAGATACGCAGTATTTT
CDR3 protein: CASSRGTPSTDTQYF

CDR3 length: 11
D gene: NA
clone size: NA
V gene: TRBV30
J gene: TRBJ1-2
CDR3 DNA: TGTGCCTGGGGACCCAGCTATGGCTACACCTTC
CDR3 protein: CAWGPSYGYTF

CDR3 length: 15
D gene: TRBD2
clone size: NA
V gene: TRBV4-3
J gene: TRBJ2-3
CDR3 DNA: TGCGCCAGCAGCCGCTTTGGGACTAGCGCGGATACGCAGTATTTT
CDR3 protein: CASSRFGTSADTQYF

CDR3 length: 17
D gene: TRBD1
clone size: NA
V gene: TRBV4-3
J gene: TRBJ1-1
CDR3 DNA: TGCGCCAGCAGCCAGTCGGACAGGGTGGATTCTGGCACTGAAGCTTTCTTT
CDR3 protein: CASSQSDRVDSGTEAFF

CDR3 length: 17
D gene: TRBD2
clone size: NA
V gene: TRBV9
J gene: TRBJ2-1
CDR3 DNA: TGTGCCAGCAGCGTAGATCTACCGGGAGGGCCTTCAGATGAGCAGTTCTTC
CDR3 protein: CASSVDLPGGPSDEQFF

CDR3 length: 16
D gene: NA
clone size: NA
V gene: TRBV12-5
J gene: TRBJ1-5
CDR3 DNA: TGTGCTAGTGGTCCGGACGGGGAGATTAGCAATCAGCCCCAGCATTTT
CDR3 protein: CASGPDGEISNQPQHF

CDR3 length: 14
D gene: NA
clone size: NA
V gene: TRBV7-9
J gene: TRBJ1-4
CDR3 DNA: TGTGCCAGCAGCTCTACAGGCCGTAATGAAAAACTGTTTTTT
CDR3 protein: CASSSTGRNEKLFF

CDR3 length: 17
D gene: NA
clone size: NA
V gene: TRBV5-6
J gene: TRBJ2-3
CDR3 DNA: TGTGCCAGCAGCTTGGCTGGCTCGGGTCACACCGGGGATACGCAGTATTTT
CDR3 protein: CASSLAGSGHTGDTQYF

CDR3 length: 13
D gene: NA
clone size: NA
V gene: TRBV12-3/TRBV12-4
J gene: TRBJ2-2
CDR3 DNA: TGTGCCAGCTCGGAGCTAAATGCCGGGGAGCTGTTTTTT
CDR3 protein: CASSELNAGELFF

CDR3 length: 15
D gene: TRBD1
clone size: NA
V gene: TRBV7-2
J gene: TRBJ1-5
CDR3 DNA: TGTGCCAGCAGCTGGGACAGAAATAGCAATCAGCCCCAGCATTTT
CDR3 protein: CASSWDRNSNQPQHF

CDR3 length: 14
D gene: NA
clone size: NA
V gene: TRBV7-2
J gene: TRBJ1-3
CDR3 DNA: TGTGCCAGCAGCTCTGTCCTCTCTGGAAACACCATATATTTT
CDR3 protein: CASSSVLSGNTIYF

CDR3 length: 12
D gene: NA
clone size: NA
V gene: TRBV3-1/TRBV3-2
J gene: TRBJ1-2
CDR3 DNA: TGTGCCAGCAGCCAAGAGGCAGGGGGCTACACCTTC
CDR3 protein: CASSQEAGGYTF

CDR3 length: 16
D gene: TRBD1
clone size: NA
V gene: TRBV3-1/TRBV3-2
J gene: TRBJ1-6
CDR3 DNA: TGTGCCAGCAGGGGCCGGGACAGAGGTTTTAATTCACCCCTCCACTTT
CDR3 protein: CASRGRDRGFNSPLHF

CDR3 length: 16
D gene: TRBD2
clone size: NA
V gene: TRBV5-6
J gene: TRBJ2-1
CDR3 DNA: TGTGCCAGCAGCTTCGGTATCCCTAGCGGGATCAATGAGCAGTTCTTC
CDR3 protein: CASSFGIPSGINEQFF

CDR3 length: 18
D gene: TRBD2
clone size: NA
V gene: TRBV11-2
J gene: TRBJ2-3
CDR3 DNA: TGTGCCAGCAGCTTAGATTCCGGCCTAGCGGTAAAGACAGATACGCAGTATTTT
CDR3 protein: CASSLDSGLAVKTDTQYF

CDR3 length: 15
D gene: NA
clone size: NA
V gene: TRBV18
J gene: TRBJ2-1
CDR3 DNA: TGTGCCAGCTCACCGGAAGGGAGCTCATACTATGAGCAGTTCTTC
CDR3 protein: CASSPEGSSYYEQFF

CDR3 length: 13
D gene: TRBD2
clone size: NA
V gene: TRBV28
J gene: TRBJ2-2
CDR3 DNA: TGTGCCAGCAGTTTAAGCGGGAGAGGGGAGCTGTTTTTT
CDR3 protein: CASSLSGRGELFF

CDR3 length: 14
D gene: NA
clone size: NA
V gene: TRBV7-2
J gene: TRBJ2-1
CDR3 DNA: TGTGCCAGCAGCTTTGCGGGCCCCTACAATGAGCAGTTCTTC
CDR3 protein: CASSFAGPYNEQFF

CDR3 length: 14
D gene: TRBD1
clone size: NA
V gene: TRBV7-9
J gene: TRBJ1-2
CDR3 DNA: TGTGCCAGCAGAGATACAGGGGGAAGATATGGCTACACCTTC
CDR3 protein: CASRDTGGRYGYTF

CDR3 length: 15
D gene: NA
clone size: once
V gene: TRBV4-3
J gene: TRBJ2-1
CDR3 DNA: TGCGCCAGCAGCCAAGAAGCGGCGGGTAGGAATGAGCAGTTCTTC
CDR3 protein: CASSQEAAGRNEQFF

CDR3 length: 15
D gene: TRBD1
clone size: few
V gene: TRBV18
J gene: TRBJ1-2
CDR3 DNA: TGTGCCAGCTCCCCGACAGGGGAGGTTGGCTATGGCTACACCTTC
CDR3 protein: CASSPTGEVGYGYTF

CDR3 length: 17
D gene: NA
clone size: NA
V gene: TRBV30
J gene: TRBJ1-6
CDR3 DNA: TGTGCGTGGGGGTGGGGGGTTTTCGCGACACAAAATTCACCCCTCCACTTT
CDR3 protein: CAWGWGVFATQNSPLHF

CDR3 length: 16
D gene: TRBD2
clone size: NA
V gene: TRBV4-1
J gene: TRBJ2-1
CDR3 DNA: TGCGCCAGCAGCCAAGATCGACTAGCGGGGTACAATGAGCAGTTCTTC
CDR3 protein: CASSQDRLAGYNEQFF

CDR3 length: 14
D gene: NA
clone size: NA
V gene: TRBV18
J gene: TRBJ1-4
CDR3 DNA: TGTGCCAGCTCACGAGCTTCAACTAATGAAAAACTGTTTTTT
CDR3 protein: CASSRASTNEKLFF

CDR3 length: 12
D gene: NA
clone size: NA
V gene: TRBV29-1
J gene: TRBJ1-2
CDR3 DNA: TGCAGCTTGAGGAGTGGGGAGGTTGGCTACACCTTC
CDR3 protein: CSLRSGEVGYTF

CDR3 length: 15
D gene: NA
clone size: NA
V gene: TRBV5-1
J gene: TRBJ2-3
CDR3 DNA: TGCGCCAGCAGCTTGGTAACCGACAACACAGATACGCAGTATTTT
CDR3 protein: CASSLVTDNTDTQYF

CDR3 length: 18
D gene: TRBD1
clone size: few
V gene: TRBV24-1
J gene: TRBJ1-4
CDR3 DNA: TGTGCCACCAGTGATTGTGGGACAGGCGGAGACATACATGAAAAACTGTTTTTT
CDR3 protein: CATSDCGTGGDIHEKLFF

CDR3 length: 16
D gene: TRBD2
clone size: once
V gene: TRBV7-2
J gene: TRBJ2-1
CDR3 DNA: TGTGCCAGCAGCTTAGCGCCCCGCGTCACTAGCGGGAGACAGTTCTTC
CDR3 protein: CASSLAPRVTSGRQFF

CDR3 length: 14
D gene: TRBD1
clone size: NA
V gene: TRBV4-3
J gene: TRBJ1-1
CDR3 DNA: TGCGCCAGCAGCCAGTCGGACAGGGGCACTGAAGCTTTCTTT
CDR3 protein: CASSQSDRGTEAFF

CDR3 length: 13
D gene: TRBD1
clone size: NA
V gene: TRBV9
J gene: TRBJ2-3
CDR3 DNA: TGTGCCAGCAGAGGACAGGCGACAGATACGCAGTATTTT
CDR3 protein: CASRGQATDTQYF

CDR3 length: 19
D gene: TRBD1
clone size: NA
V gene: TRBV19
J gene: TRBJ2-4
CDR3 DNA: TGTGCCAGTAGTAGACAGGGAATTTGGGACGTAGGAGCCAAAAACATTCAGTACTTC
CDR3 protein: CASSRQGIWDVGAKNIQYF

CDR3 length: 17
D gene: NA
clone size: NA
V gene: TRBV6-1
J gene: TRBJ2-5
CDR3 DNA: TGTGCCAGCAGTGAGCCCACACACAAAGGGGGGGCAGAGACCCAGTACTTC
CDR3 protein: CASSEPTHKGGAETQYF

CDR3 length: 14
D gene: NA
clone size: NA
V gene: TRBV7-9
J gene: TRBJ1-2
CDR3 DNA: TGTGCCAGCAGCCGAAAGCAGGCGGGGAATGGCTACACCTTC
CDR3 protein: CASSRKQAGNGYTF

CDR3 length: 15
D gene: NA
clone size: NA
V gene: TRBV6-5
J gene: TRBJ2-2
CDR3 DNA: TGTGCCAGCAGGAGACGGACTGCGGGGACCGGGGAGCTGTTTTTT
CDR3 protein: CASRRRTAGTGELFF

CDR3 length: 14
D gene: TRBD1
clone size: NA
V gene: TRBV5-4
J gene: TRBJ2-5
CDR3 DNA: TGTGCCAGCAGCTCAGGACAGGGGCAAGAGACCCAGTACTTC
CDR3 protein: CASSSGQGQETQYF

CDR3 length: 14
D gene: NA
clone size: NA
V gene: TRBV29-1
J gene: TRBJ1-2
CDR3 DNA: TGCAGCGTTGAAGCACAGGCACCTTATCTTGGCTACACCTTC
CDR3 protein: CSVEAQAPYLGYTF

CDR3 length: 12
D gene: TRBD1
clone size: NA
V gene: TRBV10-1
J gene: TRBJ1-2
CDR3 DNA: TGCGCCAGCAGTGCGGGACAGGGAACCATCACCTTC
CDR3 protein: CASSAGQGTITF

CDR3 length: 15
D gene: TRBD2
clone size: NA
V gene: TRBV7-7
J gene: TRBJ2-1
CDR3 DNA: TGTGCCAGCAGCTTTGGTTCTAGCGGGGGCAATGAGCAGTTCTTC
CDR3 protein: CASSFGSSGGNEQFF

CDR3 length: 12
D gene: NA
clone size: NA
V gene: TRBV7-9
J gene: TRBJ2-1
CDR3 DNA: TGTGCCAGCAGCCCGGGGTACAATGAGCAGTTCTTC
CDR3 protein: CASSPGYNEQFF